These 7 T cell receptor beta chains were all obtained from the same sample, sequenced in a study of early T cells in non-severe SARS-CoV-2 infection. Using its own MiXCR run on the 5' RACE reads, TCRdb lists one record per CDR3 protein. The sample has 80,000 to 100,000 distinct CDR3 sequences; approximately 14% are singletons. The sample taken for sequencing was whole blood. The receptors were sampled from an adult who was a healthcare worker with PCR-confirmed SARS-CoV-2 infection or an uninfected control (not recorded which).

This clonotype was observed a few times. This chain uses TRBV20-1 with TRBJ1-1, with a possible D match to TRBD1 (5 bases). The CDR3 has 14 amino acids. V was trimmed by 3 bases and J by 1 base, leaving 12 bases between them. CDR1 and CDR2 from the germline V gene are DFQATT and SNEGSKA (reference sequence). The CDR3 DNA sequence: TGCAGTGCTAGGGCCGGGACCCCGAACACTGAAGCTTTCTTT. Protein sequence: CSARAGTPNTEAFF.

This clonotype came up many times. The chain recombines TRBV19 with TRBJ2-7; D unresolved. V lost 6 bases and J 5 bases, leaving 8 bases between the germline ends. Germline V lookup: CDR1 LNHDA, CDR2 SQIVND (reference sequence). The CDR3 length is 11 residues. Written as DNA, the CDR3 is TGTGCCAGTAGCCTCCTAGACGAGCAGTACTTC. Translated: CASSLLDEQYF.

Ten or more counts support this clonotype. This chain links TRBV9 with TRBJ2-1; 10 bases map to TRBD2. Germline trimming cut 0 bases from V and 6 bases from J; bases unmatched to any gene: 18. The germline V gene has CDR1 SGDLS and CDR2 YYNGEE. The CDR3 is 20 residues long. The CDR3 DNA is TGTGCCAGCAGCGTAGAAGCATCAAGCCTCGCTAGCGGGAGAGCCAATGAGCAGTTCTTC. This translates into CASSVEASSLASGRANEQFF.

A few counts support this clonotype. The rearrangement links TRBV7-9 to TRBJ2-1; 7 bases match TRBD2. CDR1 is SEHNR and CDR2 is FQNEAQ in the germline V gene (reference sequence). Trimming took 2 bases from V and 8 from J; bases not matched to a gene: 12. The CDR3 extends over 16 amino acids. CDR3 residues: CASSLLFTSGTDEQFF. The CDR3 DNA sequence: TGTGCCAGCAGCTTACTATTCACGAGCGGGACTGATGAGCAGTTCTTC.

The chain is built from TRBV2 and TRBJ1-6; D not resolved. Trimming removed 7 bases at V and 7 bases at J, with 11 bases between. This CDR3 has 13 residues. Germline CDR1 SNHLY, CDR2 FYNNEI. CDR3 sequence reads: CASTKTENSPLHF. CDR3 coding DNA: TGTGCCAGCACCAAGACGGAGAATTCACCCCTCCACTTT.

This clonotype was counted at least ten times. The CDR3 DNA is TGTGCCGCCGGGACCCACGTCAATGAGCAGTTCTTC. It yields the protein CAAGTHVNEQFF. This sequence joins TRBV27 and TRBJ2-1, with D perhaps assigned TRBD1 or TRBD2 (5 bases each). The CDR3 contains 12 residues. V lost 11 bases and J lost 6, with 14 bases in between. CDR1 is MNHEY and CDR2 is SMNVEV in the germline V gene (reference sequence).

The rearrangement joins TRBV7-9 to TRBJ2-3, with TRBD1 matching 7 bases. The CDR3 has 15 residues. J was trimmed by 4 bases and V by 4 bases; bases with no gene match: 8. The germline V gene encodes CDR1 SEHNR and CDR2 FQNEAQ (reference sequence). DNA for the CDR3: TGTGCCAGCAGCTCCCGGGACAGAATTTCAGATACGCAGTATTTT. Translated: CASSSRDRISDTQYF. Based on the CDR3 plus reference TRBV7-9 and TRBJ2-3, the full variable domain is DTGVSQNPRHKITKRGQNVTFRCDPISEHNRLYWYRQTLGQGPEFLTYFQNEAQLEKSRLLSDRFSAERPKGSFSTLEIQRTEQGDSAMYLCASSSRDRISDTQYFGPGTRLTVL.